These T cell receptor beta chains were read from a single sample in a study of shared clonotypes between healthy human individuals. Assay: immunoSEQ multiplex PCR; the TCRdb copy retains only in-frame clones and omits some. The sample has millions of clones, just over 90% seen once. The sequenced sample consisted of naive CD4+ T cells sorted from blood. These TCRs come from a man younger than 30 in good health. The CDR3 runs from the conserved cysteine through the conserved F or W. The order of the fields is D gene, clone size, J gene, V gene, CDR3 DNA, CDR3 protein. A D gene is named only where the DNA matches it firmly. Clone size is shown for a subset of rows, as once, few, many or a class of expanded clone.

d_gene: .; abundance: once; j_gene: TRBJ2-4; v_gene: TRBV9; CDR3nt: TGTGCCAGCAGCGTAGGGCTAGCGCGGGACATTCAGTACTTC; CDR3aa: CASSVGLARDIQYF
d_gene: .; abundance: .; j_gene: TRBJ2-1; v_gene: TRBV7-2; CDR3nt: TGTGCCAGCAGCTTAAGAGTGGTGATTAGTCGACAGAGGGATGAGCAGTTCTTC; CDR3aa: CASSLRVVISRQRDEQFF
d_gene: TRBD2; abundance: .; j_gene: TRBJ2-7; v_gene: TRBV30; CDR3nt: TGTGCCTGGTCCAGCGGGGGGCTGTCCTACGAGCAGTACTTC; CDR3aa: CAWSSGGLSYEQYF
d_gene: .; abundance: .; j_gene: TRBJ2-1; v_gene: TRBV13; CDR3nt: TGTGCCAGCAGCATTATACTAGGTGAGGCTTACAATGAGCAGTTCTTC; CDR3aa: CASSIILGEAYNEQFF
d_gene: TRBD2; abundance: .; j_gene: TRBJ2-5; v_gene: TRBV5-1; CDR3nt: TGCGCCAGCAGCTTGGCTAGCGGGAGAGAAAAGACCCAGTACTTC; CDR3aa: CASSLASGREKTQYF
d_gene: TRBD2; abundance: .; j_gene: TRBJ2-5; v_gene: TRBV10-3; CDR3nt: TGTGCCATCAGTGGGAAAGCGGGGGGGCCGGAGACCCAGTACTTC; CDR3aa: CAISGKAGGPETQYF
d_gene: .; abundance: .; j_gene: TRBJ1-5; v_gene: TRBV28; CDR3nt: TGTGCCAGCAGTTCGGACTCGGGAGGCAATCAGCCCCAGCATTTT; CDR3aa: CASSSDSGGNQPQHF
d_gene: TRBD1; abundance: .; j_gene: TRBJ1-3; v_gene: TRBV30; CDR3nt: TGTGCCTTCGACAGGGTCGGAAACACCATATATTTT; CDR3aa: CAFDRVGNTIYF
d_gene: .; abundance: .; j_gene: TRBJ1-4; v_gene: TRBV28; CDR3nt: TGTGCCAGCAGTTTTGCCCGGGGGAAACTGTTTTTT; CDR3aa: CASSFARGKLFF
d_gene: .; abundance: .; j_gene: TRBJ1-1; v_gene: TRBV6-1; CDR3nt: TGTGCCAGCAGCCACCAGGTAAACCGGAATGAAGCTTTCTTT; CDR3aa: CASSHQVNRNEAFF
d_gene: .; abundance: .; j_gene: TRBJ2-1; v_gene: TRBV15; CDR3nt: TGTGCCACCAGCAGAGATACTATCTGGGATGAGCAGTTCTTC; CDR3aa: CATSRDTIWDEQFF
d_gene: TRBD2; abundance: .; j_gene: TRBJ2-3; v_gene: TRBV19; CDR3nt: TGTGCCAGTAGTAGGTTAGCGGGAGGAGCAGATACGCAGTATTTT; CDR3aa: CASSRLAGGADTQYF
d_gene: .; abundance: few; j_gene: TRBJ1-6; v_gene: TRBV30; CDR3nt: TGTGCCTGGCAGAAGGGGTCACCCCTCCACTTT; CDR3aa: CAWQKGSPLHF
d_gene: TRBD2; abundance: .; j_gene: TRBJ2-1; v_gene: TRBV6-1; CDR3nt: TGTGCCAGCACATGGGCTAGCGGGAGGTATGAGCAGTTCTTC; CDR3aa: CASTWASGRYEQFF
d_gene: .; abundance: .; j_gene: TRBJ2-5; v_gene: TRBV7-9; CDR3nt: TGTGCCAGCAGCCCCGAGGGGGGCAGGGTGGCAGAGACCCAGTACTTC; CDR3aa: CASSPEGGRVAETQYF